These T cell receptor beta chains were read from a single sample in a study of EBV T-cell therapy then PD-1 blockade in nasopharyngeal carcinoma. Repertoires were generated with immunoSEQ multiplex PCR, while TCRdb's copy carries only in-frame clones and drops some. The sample lists about 19,000 clones; approximately 88% were seen once. Antigens of these TCRs are unknown. The sample consisted of CD8+ T cells from blood, taken around day 33 from a patient whose treatment included autologous EBV-specific T cells and nivolumab. The source is a man between 40 and 49 years old with nasopharyngeal carcinoma. CDR3s include the opening cysteine and the closing phenylalanine or tryptophan. Each record gives: D gene, J gene, clone size, V gene, CDR3 protein, CDR3 DNA. D genes are given only for firm matches. Size values are once, few and many counts, or a class for expanded clones, and some rows have none.

>TRBD2|TRBJ2-1|.|TRBV6-2/TRBV6-3
CASSYSMGGGIDEQFF
TGTGCCAGCAGTTACTCGATGGGGGGGGGTATCGATGAGCAGTTCTTC
>TRBD1|TRBJ2-1|.|TRBV5-8
CASSYWAGGSYNEQFF
TGTGCCAGCAGCTATTGGGCAGGGGGCTCCTACAATGAGCAGTTCTTC
>TRBD1|TRBJ1-3|.|TRBV6-6
CASSPDRVGNTIYF
TGTGCCAGCAGCCCGGACAGGGTTGGAAACACCATATATTTT
>.|TRBJ2-2|.|TRBV7-9
CASSPSETGELFF
TGTGCCAGCAGCCCGAGTGAAACCGGGGAGCTGTTTTTT
>.|TRBJ2-5|.|TRBV15
CATSRDQGYQETQYF
TGTGCCACCAGCAGAGATCAGGGGTACCAAGAGACCCAGTACTTC
>.|TRBJ1-1|once|TRBV15
CATSRGGGNTEAFF
TGTGCCACCAGCAGAGGAGGGGGGAACACTGAAGCTTTCTTT
>.|TRBJ2-5|.|TRBV4-2
CASSQDGYQETQYF
TGTGCCAGCAGCCAAGACGGCTACCAAGAGACCCAGTACTTC
>TRBD1|TRBJ2-7|.|TRBV5-1
CASSLLQGAYEQYF
TGCGCCAGCAGCTTACTCCAGGGGGCCTACGAGCAGTACTTC
>TRBD1|TRBJ2-2|.|TRBV4-2
CASSPVSGPGTGFRELFF
TGTGCCAGCAGCCCCGTTTCCGGTCCCGGGACAGGGTTCCGGGAGCTGTTTTTT
>TRBD1|TRBJ1-6|few|TRBV9
CASSLEGAQDNSPLHF
TGTGCCAGCTCCTTAGAGGGGGCGCAGGACAATTCACCCCTCCACTTT
>.|TRBJ2-7|.|TRBV30
CAWSVPAILTYEQYF
TGTGCCTGGAGTGTACCGGCAATTCTTACCTACGAGCAGTACTTC
>.|TRBJ2-7|.|TRBV19
CASSIQDSYEQYF
TGTGCCAGTAGTATCCAAGACAGCTACGAGCAGTACTTC
>TRBD1|TRBJ2-6|.|TRBV6-2/TRBV6-3
CASSYSQWTGGYSGANVLTF
TGTGCCAGCAGTTACTCCCAGTGGACAGGGGGCTACTCTGGGGCCAACGTCCTGACTTTC
>.|TRBJ2-3|.|TRBV27
CASRPQGGGTDTQYF
TGTGCCAGCCGCCCCCAGGGCGGGGGCACAGATACGCAGTATTTT
>.|TRBJ2-7|.|TRBV6-2/TRBV6-3
CASSYRVSYEQYF
TGTGCCAGCAGTTATCGGGTATCCTACGAGCAGTACTTC
>TRBD1|TRBJ2-5|once|TRBV12-5
CASGLTDRGETQYF
TGTGCTAGTGGTTTGACGGACAGGGGAGAGACCCAGTACTTC
>.|TRBJ1-1|.|TRBV30
CAWSPPTVNTEAFF
TGTGCCTGGAGCCCTCCGACAGTGAACACTGAAGCTTTCTTT
>.|TRBJ2-7|medium-sized|TRBV7-6
CASSMGPNYEQYF
TGTGCCAGCAGCATGGGACCGAACTACGAGCAGTACTTC
>.|TRBJ1-3|once|TRBV5-5
CASSLTRAGSGNTIYF
TGTGCCAGCAGCTTGACCCGCGCTGGCTCTGGAAACACCATATATTTT
>.|TRBJ2-5|.|TRBV4-3
CASSQGAQSEETQYF
TGCGCCAGCAGCCAAGGCGCTCAATCGGAAGAGACCCAGTACTTC
>.|TRBJ2-7|.|TRBV5-4
CASSGDNLYEQYF
TGTGCCAGCAGCGGGGACAACCTCTACGAGCAGTACTTC
>TRBD2|TRBJ2-2|.|TRBV27
CASASGETGELFF
TGTGCCAGCGCTAGCGGGGAGACCGGGGAGCTGTTTTTT
>.|TRBJ2-5|.|TRBV7-2
CASTSIGARGETQYF
TGTGCCAGCACCTCGATTGGGGCTAGGGGGGAGACCCAGTACTTC
>TRBD2|TRBJ2-3|.|TRBV6-4
CASSETSGGAGTDTQYF
TGTGCCAGCAGTGAGACTAGCGGGGGGGCCGGCACAGATACGCAGTATTTT
>.|TRBJ2-7|.|TRBV7-6
CASSFERGYEQYF
TGTGCCAGCAGCTTCGAAAGGGGTTACGAGCAGTACTTC
>.|TRBJ1-1|.|TRBV12-3/TRBV12-4
CASILGSTEAFF
TGTGCCAGCATCCTAGGGAGTACTGAAGCTTTCTTT
>TRBD1|TRBJ2-3|.|TRBV6-4
CASSGDREPDTQYF
TGTGCCAGCAGTGGAGACAGGGAGCCAGATACGCAGTATTTT
>.|TRBJ1-2|.|TRBV6-2/TRBV6-3
CASSSWPGDYGYTF
TGTGCCAGCAGTAGTTGGCCAGGGGACTATGGCTACACCTTC
>.|TRBJ1-6|medium-sized|TRBV30
CAWRAGTPYSPLHF
TGTGCCTGGCGCGCCGGGACACCCTATTCACCCCTCCACTTT
>.|TRBJ2-2|.|TRBV6-5
CASSYSGRSTGELFF
TGTGCCAGCAGTTATTCGGGACGGAGCACCGGGGAGCTGTTTTTT
>TRBD1|TRBJ1-2|few|TRBV7-8
CASSLGTGGNYGYTF
TGTGCCAGCAGCTTAGGGACAGGGGGTAACTATGGCTACACCTTC